This record looks at one T cell receptor (beta chain) sequence and its context. Antigen unknown. The table came from immunoSEQ multiplex PCR; TCRdb's copy has only in-frame clones and leaves some out. The sample has 350,000 to 450,000 clones, approximately 85% seen once. The data stem from a study of Ad26.COV2.S vaccination and SARS-CoV-2 variants. Study observations and caveats: Whether participants received vaccine or placebo, their non-spike TCR breadth was similar.

Trimming removed 1 base at V and 1 base at J, with 13 bases between. This CDR3 region has 16 residues. Germline CDR1 LNHNV, CDR2 YYDKDF (reference sequence). Treatment: 15 to 20 received Ad26.COV2.S at low or high dose, single or two shots; several received placebo; per-sample allocation not given. Day 63 following the first vaccine or placebo injection was when the samples were taken. This chain links TRBV15 with TRBJ1-1, with a tentative D call TRBD1 (6 bases). The sequence was collected from a person aged 18-65 years who received the Ad26.COV2.S COVID-19 vaccine or a placebo. Sample: peripheral blood, taken in a trial of Ad26.COV2.S vaccine versus placebo. The CDR3 here is CATSRGVWGANTEAFF. CDR3 nucleotide sequence: TGTGCCACCAGCAGAGGAGTGTGGGGGGCGAACACTGAAGCTTTCTTT. The full variable domain, with the rest looked up from reference TRBV15 and TRBJ1-1, is DAMVIQNPRYQVTQFGKPVTLSCSQTLNHNVMYWYQQKSSQAPKLLFHYYDKDFNNEADTPDNFQSRRPNTSFCFLDIRSPGLGDTAMYLCATSRGVWGANTEAFFGQGTRLTVV.